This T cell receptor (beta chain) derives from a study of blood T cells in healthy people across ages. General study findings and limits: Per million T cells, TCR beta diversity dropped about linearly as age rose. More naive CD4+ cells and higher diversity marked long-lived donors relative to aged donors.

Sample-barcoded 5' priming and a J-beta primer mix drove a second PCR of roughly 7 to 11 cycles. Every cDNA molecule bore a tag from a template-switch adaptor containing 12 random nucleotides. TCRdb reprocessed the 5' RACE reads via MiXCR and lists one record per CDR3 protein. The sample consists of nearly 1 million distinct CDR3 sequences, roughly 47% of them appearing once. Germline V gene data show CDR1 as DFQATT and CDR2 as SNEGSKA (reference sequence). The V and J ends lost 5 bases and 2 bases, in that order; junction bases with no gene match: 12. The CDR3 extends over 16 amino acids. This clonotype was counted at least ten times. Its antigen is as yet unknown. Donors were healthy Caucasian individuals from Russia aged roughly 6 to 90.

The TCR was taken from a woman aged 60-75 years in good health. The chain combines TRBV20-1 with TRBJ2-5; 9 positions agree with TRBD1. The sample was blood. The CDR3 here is CSASAPGQGGQETQYF. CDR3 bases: TGCAGTGCTTCCGCACCGGGACAGGGAGGACAAGAGACCCAGTACTTC.